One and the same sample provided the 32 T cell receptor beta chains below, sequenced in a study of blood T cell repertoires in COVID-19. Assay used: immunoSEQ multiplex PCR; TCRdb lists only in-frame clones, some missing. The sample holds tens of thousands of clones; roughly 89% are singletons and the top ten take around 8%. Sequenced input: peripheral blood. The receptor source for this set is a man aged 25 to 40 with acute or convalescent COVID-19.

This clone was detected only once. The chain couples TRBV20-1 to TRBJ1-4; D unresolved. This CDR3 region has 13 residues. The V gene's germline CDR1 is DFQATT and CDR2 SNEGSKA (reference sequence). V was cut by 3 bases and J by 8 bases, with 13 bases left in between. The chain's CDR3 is CSASGESMEKLFF. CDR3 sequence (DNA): TGCAGTGCTAGTGGCGAATCAATGGAAAAACTGTTTTTT.

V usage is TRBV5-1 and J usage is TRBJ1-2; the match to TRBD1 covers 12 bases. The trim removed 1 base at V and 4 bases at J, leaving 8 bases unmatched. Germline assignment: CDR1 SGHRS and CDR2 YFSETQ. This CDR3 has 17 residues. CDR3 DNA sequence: TGCGCCAGCAGCTTGACGGGACAGGGGGCGCGAAGCTATGGCTACACCTTC. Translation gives CASSLTGQGARSYGYTF.

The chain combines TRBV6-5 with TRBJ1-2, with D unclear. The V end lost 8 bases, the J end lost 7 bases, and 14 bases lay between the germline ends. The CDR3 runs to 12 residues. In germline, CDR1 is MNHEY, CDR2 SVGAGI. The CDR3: CASGRVEGGYTF. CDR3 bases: TGTGCCAGCGGCCGGGTAGAAGGTGGCTACACCTTC.

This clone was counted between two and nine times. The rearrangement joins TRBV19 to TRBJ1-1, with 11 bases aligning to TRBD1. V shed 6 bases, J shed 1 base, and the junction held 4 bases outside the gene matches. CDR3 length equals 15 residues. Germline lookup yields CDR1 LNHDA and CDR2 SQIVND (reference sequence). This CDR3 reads CASRGQGAWNTEAFF. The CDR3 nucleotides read TGTGCCAGTAGAGGACAGGGGGCTTGGAACACTGAAGCTTTCTTT.

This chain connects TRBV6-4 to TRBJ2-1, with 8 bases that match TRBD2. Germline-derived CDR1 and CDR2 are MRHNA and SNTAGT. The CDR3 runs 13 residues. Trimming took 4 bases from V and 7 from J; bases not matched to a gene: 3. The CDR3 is CASSVERENEQFF. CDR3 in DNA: TGTGCCAGCAGTGTGGAGCGGGAGAATGAGCAGTTCTTC.

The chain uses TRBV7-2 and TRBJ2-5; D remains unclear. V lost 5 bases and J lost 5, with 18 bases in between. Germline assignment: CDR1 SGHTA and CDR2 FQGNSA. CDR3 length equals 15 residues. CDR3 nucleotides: TGTGCCAGCAGCGCCGCCTCACCACCCGGGGAGACCCAGTACTTC. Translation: CASSAASPPGETQYF. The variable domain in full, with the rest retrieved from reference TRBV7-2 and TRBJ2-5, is GAGVSQSPSNKVTEKGKDVELRCDPISGHTALYWYRQSLGQGLEFLIYFQGNSAPDKSGLPSDRFSAERTGGSVSTLTIQRTQQEDSAVYLCASSAASPPGETQYFGPGTRLLVL.

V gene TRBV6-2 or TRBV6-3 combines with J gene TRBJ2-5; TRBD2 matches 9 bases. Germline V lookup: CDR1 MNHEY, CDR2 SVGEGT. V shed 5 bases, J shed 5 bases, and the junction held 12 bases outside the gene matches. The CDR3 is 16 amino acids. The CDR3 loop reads CASSTGTASGGETQYF. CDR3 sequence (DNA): TGTGCCAGCAGTACAGGGACTGCAAGCGGGGGGGAGACCCAGTACTTC.

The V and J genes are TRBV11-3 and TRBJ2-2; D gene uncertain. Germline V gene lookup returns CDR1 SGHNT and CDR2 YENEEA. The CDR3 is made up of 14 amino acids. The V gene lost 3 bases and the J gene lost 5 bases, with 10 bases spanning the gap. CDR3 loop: CASSFSLRTGELFF. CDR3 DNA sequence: TGTGCCAGCAGCTTTAGCCTGAGGACCGGGGAGCTGTTTTTT.

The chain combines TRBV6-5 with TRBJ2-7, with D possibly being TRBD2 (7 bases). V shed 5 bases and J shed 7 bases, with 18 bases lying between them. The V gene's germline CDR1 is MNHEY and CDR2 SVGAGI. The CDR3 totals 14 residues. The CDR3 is CASSPGGGHREQYF. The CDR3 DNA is TGTGCCAGCAGTCCTGGGGGGGGCCATAGGGAGCAGTACTTC.

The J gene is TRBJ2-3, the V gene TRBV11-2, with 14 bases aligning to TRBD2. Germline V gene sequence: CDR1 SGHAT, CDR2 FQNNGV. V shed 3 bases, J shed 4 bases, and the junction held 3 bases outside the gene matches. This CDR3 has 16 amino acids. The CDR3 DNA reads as TGTGCCAGCAGCTTTAAGACTAGCGGGAGGGCAGATACGCAGTATTTT. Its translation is CASSFKTSGRADTQYF.

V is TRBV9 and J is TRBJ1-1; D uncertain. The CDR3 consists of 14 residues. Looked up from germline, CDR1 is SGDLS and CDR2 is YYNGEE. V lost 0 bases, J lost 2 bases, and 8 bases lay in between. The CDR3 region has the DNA TGTGCCAGCAGCGTAGGAGACACTAACACTGAAGCTTTCTTT. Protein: CASSVGDTNTEAFF. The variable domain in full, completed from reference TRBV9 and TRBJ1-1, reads DSGVTQTPKHLITATGQRVTLRCSPRSGDLSVYWYQQSLDQGLQFLIQYYNGEERAKGNILERFSAQQFPDLHSELNLSSLELGDSALYFCASSVGDTNTEAFFGQGTRLTVV.

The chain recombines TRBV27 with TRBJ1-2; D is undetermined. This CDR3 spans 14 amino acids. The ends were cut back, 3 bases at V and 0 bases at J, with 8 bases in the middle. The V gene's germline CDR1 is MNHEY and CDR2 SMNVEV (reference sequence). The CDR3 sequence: CASSFSRTNYGYTF. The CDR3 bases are TGTGCCAGCAGTTTCTCGAGGACTAACTATGGCTACACCTTC.

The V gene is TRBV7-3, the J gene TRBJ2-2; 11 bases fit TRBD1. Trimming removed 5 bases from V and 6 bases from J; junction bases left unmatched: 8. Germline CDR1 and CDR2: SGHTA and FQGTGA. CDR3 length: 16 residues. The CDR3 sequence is CASSPRPDRGPGELFF. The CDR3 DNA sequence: TGTGCCAGCAGCCCCAGGCCGGACAGGGGGCCCGGGGAGCTGTTTTTT.

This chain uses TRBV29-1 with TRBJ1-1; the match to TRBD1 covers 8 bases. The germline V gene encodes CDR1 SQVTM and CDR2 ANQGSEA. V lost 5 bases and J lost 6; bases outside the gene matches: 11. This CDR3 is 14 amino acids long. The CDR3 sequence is CSVTTSQGGPEAFF. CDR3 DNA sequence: TGCAGCGTTACTACCTCACAGGGGGGCCCTGAAGCTTTCTTT.

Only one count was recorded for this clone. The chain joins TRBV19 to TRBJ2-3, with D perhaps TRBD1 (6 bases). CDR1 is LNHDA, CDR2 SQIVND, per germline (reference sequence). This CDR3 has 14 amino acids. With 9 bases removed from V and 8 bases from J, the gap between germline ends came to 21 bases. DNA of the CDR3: TGTGCCAGCCGGGCGAATCTAGGGGGAGTTACGCAGTATTTT. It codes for CASRANLGGVTQYF.

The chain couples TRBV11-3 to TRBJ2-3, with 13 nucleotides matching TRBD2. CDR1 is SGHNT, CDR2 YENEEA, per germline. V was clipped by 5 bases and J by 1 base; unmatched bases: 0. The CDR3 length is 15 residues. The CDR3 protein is CASSTSGRGTDTQYF. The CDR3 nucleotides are TGTGCCAGCAGCACTAGCGGGAGGGGCACAGATACGCAGTATTTT. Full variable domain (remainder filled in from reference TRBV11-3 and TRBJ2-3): EAGVVQSPRYKIIEKKQPVAFWCNPISGHNTLYWYLQNLGQGPELLIRYENEEAVDDSQLPKDRFSAERLKGVDSTLKIQPAELGDSAVYLCASSTSGRGTDTQYFGPGTRLTVL.

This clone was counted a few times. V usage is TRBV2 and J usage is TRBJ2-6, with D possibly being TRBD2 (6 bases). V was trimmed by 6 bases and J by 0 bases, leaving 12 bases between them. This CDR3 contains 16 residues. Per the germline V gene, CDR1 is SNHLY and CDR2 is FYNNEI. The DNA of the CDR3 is TGTGCCAGCAGCATTGGGGGGAACTCTGGGGCCAACGTCCTGACTTTC. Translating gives CASSIGGNSGANVLTF.

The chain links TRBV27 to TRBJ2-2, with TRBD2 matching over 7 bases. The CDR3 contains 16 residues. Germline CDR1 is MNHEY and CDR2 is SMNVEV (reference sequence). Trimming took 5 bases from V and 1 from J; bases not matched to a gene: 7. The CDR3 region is CASSPTAGLNTGELFF. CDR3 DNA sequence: TGTGCCAGCAGTCCCACAGCGGGACTGAACACCGGGGAGCTGTTTTTT.

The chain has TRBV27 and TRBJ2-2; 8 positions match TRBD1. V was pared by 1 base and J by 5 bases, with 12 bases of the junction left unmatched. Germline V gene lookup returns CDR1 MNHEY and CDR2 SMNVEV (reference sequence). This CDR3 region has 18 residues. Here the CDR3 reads CASSLYQQGEDVTGELFF. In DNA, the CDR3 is TGTGCCAGCAGTTTATACCAACAGGGGGAGGATGTTACCGGGGAGCTGTTTTTT.

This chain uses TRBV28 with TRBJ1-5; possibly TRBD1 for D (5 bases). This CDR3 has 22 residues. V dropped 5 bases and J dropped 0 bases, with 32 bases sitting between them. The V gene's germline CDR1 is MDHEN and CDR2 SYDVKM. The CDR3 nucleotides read TGTGCCAGCAGTCACCCCGGGCGCTTCTCGACAGTAAAACTTTATAGCAATCAGCCCCAGCATTTT. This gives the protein CASSHPGRFSTVKLYSNQPQHF.

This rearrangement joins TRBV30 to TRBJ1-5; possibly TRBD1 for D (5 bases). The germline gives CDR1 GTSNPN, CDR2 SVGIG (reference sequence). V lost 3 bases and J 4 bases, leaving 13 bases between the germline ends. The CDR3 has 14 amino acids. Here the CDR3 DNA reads TGTGCCTGGAGCTTTACTGGGGCGAATCAGCCCCAGCATTTT. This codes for CAWSFTGANQPQHF.

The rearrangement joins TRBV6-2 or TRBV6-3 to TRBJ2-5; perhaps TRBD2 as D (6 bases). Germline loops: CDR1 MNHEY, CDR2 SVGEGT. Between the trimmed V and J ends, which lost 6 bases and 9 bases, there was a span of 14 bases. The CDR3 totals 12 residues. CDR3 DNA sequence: TGTGCCAGCAGCCAACTCAGCGGGTCCCAGTACTTC. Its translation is CASSQLSGSQYF.

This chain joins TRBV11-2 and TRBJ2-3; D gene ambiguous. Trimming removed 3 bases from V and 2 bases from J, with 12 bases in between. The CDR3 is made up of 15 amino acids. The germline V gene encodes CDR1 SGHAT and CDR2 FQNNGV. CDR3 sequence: CASSFSRGNTDTQYF. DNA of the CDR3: TGTGCCAGCAGCTTTAGTCGCGGTAACACAGATACGCAGTATTTT.

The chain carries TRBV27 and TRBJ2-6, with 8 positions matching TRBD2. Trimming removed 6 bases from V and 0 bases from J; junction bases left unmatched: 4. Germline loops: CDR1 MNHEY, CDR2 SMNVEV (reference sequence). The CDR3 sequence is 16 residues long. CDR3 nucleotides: TGTGCCAGCAGACCGGGGACTAGCTCTGGGGCCAACGTCCTGACTTTC. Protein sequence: CASRPGTSSGANVLTF.

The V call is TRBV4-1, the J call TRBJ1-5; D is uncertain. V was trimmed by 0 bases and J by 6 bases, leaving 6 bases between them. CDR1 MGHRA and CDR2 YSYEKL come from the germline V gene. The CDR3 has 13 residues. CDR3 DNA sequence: TGCGCCAGCAGCCAAGATTTGAGTCAGCCCCAGCATTTT. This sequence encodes CASSQDLSQPQHF.

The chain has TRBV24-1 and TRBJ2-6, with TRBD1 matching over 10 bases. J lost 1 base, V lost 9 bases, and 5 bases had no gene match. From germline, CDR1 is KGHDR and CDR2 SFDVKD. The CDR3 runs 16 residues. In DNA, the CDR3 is TGTGCCACCGGGGACAGGGGAAAATCTGGGGCCAACGTCCTGACTTTC. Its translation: CATGDRGKSGANVLTF.

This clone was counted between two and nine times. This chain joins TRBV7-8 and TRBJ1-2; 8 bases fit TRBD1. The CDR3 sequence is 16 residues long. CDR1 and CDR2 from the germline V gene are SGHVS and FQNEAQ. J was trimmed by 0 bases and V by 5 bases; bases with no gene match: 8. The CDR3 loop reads CASSGQGASSNYGYTF. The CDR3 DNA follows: TGTGCCAGCAGCGGCCAGGGGGCTTCTTCTAACTATGGCTACACCTTC.

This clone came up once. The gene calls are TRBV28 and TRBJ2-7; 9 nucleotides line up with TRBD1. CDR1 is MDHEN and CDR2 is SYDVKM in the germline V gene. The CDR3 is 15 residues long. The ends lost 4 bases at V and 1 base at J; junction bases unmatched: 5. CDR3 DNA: TGTGCCAGCAGTTCCACCGGGACAGGGTCCTACGAGCAGTACTTC. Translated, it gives CASSSTGTGSYEQYF.

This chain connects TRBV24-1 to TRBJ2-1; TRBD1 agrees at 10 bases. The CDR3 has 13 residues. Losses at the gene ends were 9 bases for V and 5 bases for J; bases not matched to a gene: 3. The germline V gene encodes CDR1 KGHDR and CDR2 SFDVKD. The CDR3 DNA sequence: TGTGCCACCGCCGGACAGGGGGACAATGAGCAGTTCTTC. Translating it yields CATAGQGDNEQFF.

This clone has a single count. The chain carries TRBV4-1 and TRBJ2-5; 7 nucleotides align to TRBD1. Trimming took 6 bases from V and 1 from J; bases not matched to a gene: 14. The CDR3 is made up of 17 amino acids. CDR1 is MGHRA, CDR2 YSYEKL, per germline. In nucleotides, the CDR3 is TGCGCCAGCAGAGCCAGTGTTTTCCGACAGGGCCAAGAGACCCAGTACTTC. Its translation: CASRASVFRQGQETQYF.

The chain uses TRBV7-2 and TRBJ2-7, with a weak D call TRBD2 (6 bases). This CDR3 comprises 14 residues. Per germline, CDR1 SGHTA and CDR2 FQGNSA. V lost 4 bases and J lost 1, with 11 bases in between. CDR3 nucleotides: TGTGCCAGCAGCTCCGGGACTGGGTCCTACGAGCAGTACTTC. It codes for CASSSGTGSYEQYF.

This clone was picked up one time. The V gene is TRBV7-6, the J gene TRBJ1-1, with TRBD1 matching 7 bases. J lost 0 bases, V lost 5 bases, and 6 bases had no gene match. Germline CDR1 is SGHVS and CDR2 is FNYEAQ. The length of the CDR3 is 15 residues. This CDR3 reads CASSLTTGLNTEAFF. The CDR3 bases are TGTGCCAGCAGCCTAACGACAGGGTTGAACACTGAAGCTTTCTTT.